A selection of T cell receptor beta chains follows, all from one sample in a study of shared clonotypes between healthy human individuals. Clones were sequenced by immunoSEQ multiplex PCR, and TCRdb holds only the in-frame ones, with some missing. The sample carries about 1.1 million clones, about 84% recorded once. Sample: memory CD4+ T cells from PBMCs. The origin of the receptors is a man between 18 and 29 years old in good health. Some clones in this sample may be carry-over from other donors' samples. CDR3s include the opening cysteine and the closing phenylalanine or tryptophan. D genes are given only for firm matches. For some rows the clone size is stated as once, few or many, or as a class when expanded; others skip it.

J gene: TRBJ2-7
V gene: TRBV6-1
clone size: once
D gene: NA
CDR3 DNA: TGTGCCAGCAGTGACCAGGACGGGCTATACGAGCAGTACTTC
CDR3 protein: CASSDQDGLYEQYF

J gene: TRBJ2-7
V gene: TRBV4-3
clone size: NA
D gene: TRBD2
CDR3 DNA: TGCGCCAGCAGCCAAAAAATTACCGGGACTAGCGGGACCCTCTCCTACGAGCAGTACTTC
CDR3 protein: CASSQKITGTSGTLSYEQYF

J gene: TRBJ1-2
V gene: TRBV9
clone size: NA
D gene: NA
CDR3 DNA: TGTGCCAGCAGCCCGCAGGGGTACTATGGCTACACCTTC
CDR3 protein: CASSPQGYYGYTF

J gene: TRBJ2-7
V gene: TRBV5-1
clone size: few
D gene: TRBD2
CDR3 DNA: TGCGCCAGCAGCCCCGGTGGCGGGAGGGCATCCTACGAGCAGTACTTC
CDR3 protein: CASSPGGGRASYEQYF

J gene: TRBJ2-1
V gene: TRBV2
clone size: NA
D gene: NA
CDR3 DNA: TGTGCCAGCCCTAAGTCCGCTAGCGCGGATGAGCAGTTCTTC
CDR3 protein: CASPKSASADEQFF

J gene: TRBJ1-3
V gene: TRBV25-1
clone size: NA
D gene: TRBD1
CDR3 DNA: TGTGCCAGCAGTGAAGCCGTCCAGGGGGCCAACACCATATATTTT
CDR3 protein: CASSEAVQGANTIYF

J gene: TRBJ2-1
V gene: TRBV7-8
clone size: once
D gene: TRBD2
CDR3 DNA: TGTGCCAGCAGCCCGAGACTAGCGGGATCCTACAATGAGCAGTTCTTC
CDR3 protein: CASSPRLAGSYNEQFF

J gene: TRBJ1-2
V gene: TRBV13
clone size: NA
D gene: TRBD1
CDR3 DNA: TGTGCCAGCAGCACGGACAGGGGATCGGGTGGCTACACCTTC
CDR3 protein: CASSTDRGSGGYTF

J gene: TRBJ1-5
V gene: TRBV11-2
clone size: NA
D gene: NA
CDR3 DNA: TGTGCCAGCAGCTTAGGGGGGTCCCAGCCCCAGCATTTT
CDR3 protein: CASSLGGSQPQHF

J gene: TRBJ1-1
V gene: TRBV6-1
clone size: NA
D gene: NA
CDR3 DNA: TGTGCCAGCAGTGACAAGGGAAAGAACACTGAAGCTTTCTTT
CDR3 protein: CASSDKGKNTEAFF

J gene: TRBJ2-7
V gene: TRBV27
clone size: once
D gene: NA
CDR3 DNA: TGTGCCAGCAGTCCCCGGGCACAGAGCTCCTACGAGCAGTACTTC
CDR3 protein: CASSPRAQSSYEQYF

J gene: TRBJ1-5
V gene: TRBV19
clone size: NA
D gene: TRBD1
CDR3 DNA: TGTGCCAGTAGTTCAGGGACAGGGGGCGGTCAGCCCCAGCATTTT
CDR3 protein: CASSSGTGGGQPQHF

J gene: TRBJ2-4
V gene: TRBV6-5
clone size: once
D gene: NA
CDR3 DNA: TGTGCCAGCAGTCCTCCCGGATTGGACATTCAGTACTTC
CDR3 protein: CASSPPGLDIQYF

J gene: TRBJ2-6
V gene: TRBV28
clone size: NA
D gene: TRBD1
CDR3 DNA: TGTGCCAGCAGTTTGCTCCCGGGACAGGGGAGCTCTGGGGCCAACGTCCTGACTTTC
CDR3 protein: CASSLLPGQGSSGANVLTF

J gene: TRBJ2-7
V gene: TRBV11-2
clone size: NA
D gene: NA
CDR3 DNA: TGTGCCAGCAGCTCTTCCAGGGGTTCGGGGGAGCAGTACTTC
CDR3 protein: CASSSSRGSGEQYF

J gene: TRBJ2-7
V gene: TRBV5-1
clone size: NA
D gene: TRBD2
CDR3 DNA: TGCGCCAGCAGCCGCGGGACTAGCGGGAGCAACGAGCAGTACTTC
CDR3 protein: CASSRGTSGSNEQYF

J gene: TRBJ1-1
V gene: TRBV29-1
clone size: NA
D gene: NA
CDR3 DNA: TGCAGCGTTGAACGGCACCAGAACACTGAAGCTTTCTTT
CDR3 protein: CSVERHQNTEAFF

J gene: TRBJ1-5
V gene: TRBV6-5
clone size: NA
D gene: NA
CDR3 DNA: TGTGCCAGCAGCCCGGACATTCTAGCGAATCAGCCCCAGCATTTT
CDR3 protein: CASSPDILANQPQHF